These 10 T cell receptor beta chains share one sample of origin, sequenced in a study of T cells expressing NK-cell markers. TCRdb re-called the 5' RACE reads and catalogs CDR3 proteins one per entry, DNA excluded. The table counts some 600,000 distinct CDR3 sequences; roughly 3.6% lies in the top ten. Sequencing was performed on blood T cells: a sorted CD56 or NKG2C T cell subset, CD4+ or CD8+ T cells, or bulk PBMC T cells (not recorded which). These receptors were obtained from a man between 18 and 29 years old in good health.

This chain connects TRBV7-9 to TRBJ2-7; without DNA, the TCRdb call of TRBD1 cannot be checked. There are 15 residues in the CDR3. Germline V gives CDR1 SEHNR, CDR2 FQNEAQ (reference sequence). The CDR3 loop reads CASSFRDRGIYEQYF.

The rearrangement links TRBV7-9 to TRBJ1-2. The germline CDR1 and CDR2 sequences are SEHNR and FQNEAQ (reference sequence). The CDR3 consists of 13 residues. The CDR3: CASSLAQASGYTF.

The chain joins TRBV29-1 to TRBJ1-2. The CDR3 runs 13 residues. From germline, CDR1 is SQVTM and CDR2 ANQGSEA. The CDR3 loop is CSVEKFSDYGYTF.

This CDR3 reads CASSFSREITSPLHF. The chain couples TRBV12-3 or TRBV12-4 to TRBJ1-6. This CDR3 is built from 15 residues.

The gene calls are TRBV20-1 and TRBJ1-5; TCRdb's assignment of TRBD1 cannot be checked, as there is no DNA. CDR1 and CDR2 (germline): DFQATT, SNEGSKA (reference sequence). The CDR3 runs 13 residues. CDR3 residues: CSAWTGKEQPQHF.

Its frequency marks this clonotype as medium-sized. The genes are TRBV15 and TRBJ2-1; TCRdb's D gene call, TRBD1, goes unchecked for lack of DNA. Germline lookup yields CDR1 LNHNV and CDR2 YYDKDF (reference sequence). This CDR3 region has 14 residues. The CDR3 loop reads CATSRGDGGNEQFF.

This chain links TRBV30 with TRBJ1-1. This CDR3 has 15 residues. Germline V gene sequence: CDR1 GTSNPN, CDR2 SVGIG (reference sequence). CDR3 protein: CAWSYRGAMNTEAFF.

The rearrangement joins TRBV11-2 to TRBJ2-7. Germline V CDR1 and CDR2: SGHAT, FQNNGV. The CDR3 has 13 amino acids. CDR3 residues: CASSFERSYEQYF.

The CDR3 spells CASSGGSSTLYEQYF. This chain joins TRBV27 and TRBJ2-7; TCRdb names TRBD1, which stays unverified in the absence of DNA. This CDR3 has 15 amino acids. The germline V gene has CDR1 MNHEY and CDR2 SMNVEV (reference sequence).

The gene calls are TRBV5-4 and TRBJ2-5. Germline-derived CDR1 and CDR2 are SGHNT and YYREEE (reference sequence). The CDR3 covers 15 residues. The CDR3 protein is CASSLELLNQETQYF. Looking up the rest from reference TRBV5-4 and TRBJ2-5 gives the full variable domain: ETGVTQSPTHLIKTRGQQVTLRCSSQSGHNTVSWYQQALGQGPQFIFQYYREEENGRGNFPPRFSGLQFPNYSSELNVNALELDDSALYLCASSLELLNQETQYFGPGTRLLVL.